Presented here are 9 T cell receptor beta chains from one specimen sequenced in a study of T cell clonotyping in hematopoietic cell transplantation. As for time point: recipient sample about 28 days before transplant, after cytoreduction. Sequencing was performed with immunoSEQ multiplex PCR; in TCRdb, only in-frame clones are kept and a portion is missing. This sample has 20,000 to 25,000 clones, with roughly 90% found just once. The source was peripheral blood mononuclear cells, collected before stem cell transplant. The source of these receptors is a man aged 18 to 30 with biphenotypic leukemia. Some clones in this sample may be carry-over from other donors' samples.

The chain joins TRBV4-1 to TRBJ1-6; 7 bases fit TRBD1. Losses at the gene ends were 0 bases for V and 13 bases for J; bases not matched to a gene: 15. Germline CDR1 and CDR2: MGHRA and YSYEKL. The CDR3 spans 17 residues. The CDR3 region is CASSQDQAGPGGYPLHF. The DNA for the CDR3 is TGCGCCAGCAGCCAAGATCAGGCTGGGCCAGGGGGTTATCCCCTCCACTTT.

This clone was observed a handful of times. J is TRBJ1-5 and V is TRBV10-1, with TRBD1 as a possible D gene (6 bases). The CDR3 is 17 residues long. V lost 6 bases to trimming and J lost 3 bases, with 21 bases between them. CDR1 and CDR2 from the germline V gene are WNHNN and SYGVQD (reference sequence). For the CDR3, the DNA is TGCGCCAGCAGAGAATACCGGACAGCATCATACAATCAGCCCCAGCATTTT. It translates to CASREYRTASYNQPQHF.

The V gene is TRBV4-2, the J gene TRBJ1-2; the match to TRBD1 covers 9 bases. Germline V lookup: CDR1 LGHNA, CDR2 YNFKEQ. The CDR3 runs 15 residues. V lost 0 bases, J lost 4 bases, and 3 bases stayed unmatched. The DNA of the CDR3 is TGTGCCAGCAGCCAAGAGGGACAGGGAGGCTATGGCTACACCTTC. It yields the protein CASSQEGQGGYGYTF.

V is TRBV6-5 and J is TRBJ2-3; TRBD1 matches 7 bases. The CDR3 has 14 residues. The germline V gene encodes CDR1 MNHEY and CDR2 SVGAGI. V lost 2 bases to trimming and J lost 6 bases; unmatched junction nucleotides: 5. CDR3 sequence (DNA): TGTGCCAGCAGTTACACAGGGGAGTCGGATACGCAGTATTTT. The encoded protein is CASSYTGESDTQYF.

The rearrangement links TRBV27 to TRBJ1-6; D gene unclear. V lost 3 bases and J lost 10, with 10 bases in between. Germline-derived CDR1 and CDR2 are MNHEY and SMNVEV (reference sequence). The CDR3 is 13 amino acids. The CDR3 region is CASSFPYRSPLHF. The CDR3 DNA reads TGTGCCAGCAGTTTCCCGTATCGGTCACCCCTCCACTTT.

This clone was detected only once. The chain couples TRBV5-6 to TRBJ2-7; the D gene could be TRBD1 or TRBD2 (5 bases each). V was trimmed by 2 bases and J by 0 bases, leaving 9 bases between them. Germline lookup yields CDR1 SGHDT and CDR2 YYEEEE. The CDR3 is made up of 14 amino acids. CDR3 nucleotide sequence: TGTGCCAGCAGCTTAGGTGGGGGCTCCTACGAGCAGTACTTC. Protein sequence: CASSLGGGSYEQYF.

The rearrangement uses TRBV6-1 and TRBJ2-7; 11 bases fit TRBD2. The germline V gene encodes CDR1 MNHNS and CDR2 SASEGT. V lost 8 bases and J lost 4; bases outside the gene matches: 10. The length of the CDR3 is 15 residues. CDR3 DNA: TGTGCCAGCGGGACTAGCGGACGCCGATATTACGAGCAGTACTTC. Amino acid sequence: CASGTSGRRYYEQYF.

This chain connects TRBV6-5 to TRBJ2-7; tentative D call: TRBD1 (5 bases). From germline, CDR1 is MNHEY and CDR2 SVGAGI. Trimming pared 4 bases from V and 5 bases from J, leaving 15 bases between. The CDR3 length is 14 residues. In DNA, the CDR3 is TGTGCCAGCAGTTTCCAGGGTGCTTTGGACGAGCAGTACTTC. The encoded protein is CASSFQGALDEQYF.

The chain uses TRBV2 and TRBJ1-1; the D is unclear. The germline V gene has CDR1 SNHLY and CDR2 FYNNEI. CDR3 length: 15 amino acids. V lost 7 bases and J 0 bases, leaving 15 bases between the germline ends. This CDR3 reads CASTLTGIMNTEAFF. Written as DNA, the CDR3 is TGTGCCAGCACCCTCACCGGAATCATGAACACTGAAGCTTTCTTT. Using reference TRBV2 and TRBJ1-1 for the parts outside the CDR3, the full variable domain is EPEVTQTPSHQVTQMGQEVILRCVPISNHLYFYWYRQILGQKVEFLVSFYNNEISEKSEIFDDQFSVERPDGSNFTLKIRSTKLEDSAMYFCASTLTGIMNTEAFFGQGTRLTVV.